A single sample is the source of the 7 T cell receptor beta chains below, sequenced in a study of CD8+ T cells in alopecia areata. Described treatment: oral pan-JAK inhibitor, 5-10 mg twice daily. cDNA reverse transcribed from extracted RNA served as the sequencing template. The repertoire was sequenced with immunoSEQ multiplex PCR; TCRdb's copy has only in-frame clones and lacks some. The table lists 90,000 to 150,000 clones, 58% of them singletons. The specimen was CD8+ T cells sorted from blood, collected at week 4, from a patient treated with tofacitinib. The source is a human donor with alopecia areata.

This clone was counted a few times. The V call is TRBV30, the J call TRBJ1-2; the D is unclear. This CDR3 spans 16 amino acids. V shed 3 bases and J shed 2 bases, with 19 bases lying between them. CDR1 and CDR2 (germline): GTSNPN, SVGIG (reference sequence). The CDR3 region has the DNA TGTGCCTGGAGCTCACCACAGTTCGGGATAAACTATGGCTACACCTTC. This translates into CAWSSPQFGINYGYTF.

J is TRBJ2-5 and V is TRBV25-1; possible D gene TRBD2, 5 bases. CDR1 MGHDK and CDR2 SYGVNS come from the germline V gene. The ends were cut back, 2 bases at V and 3 bases at J, with 22 bases in the middle. The CDR3 contains 18 residues. The DNA of the CDR3 is TGTGCCAGCAGTGAACTGGAGGCGGTGCTGTCGAGTAAAGAGACCCAGTACTTC. This translates into CASSELEAVLSSKETQYF.

CDR3 nucleotides: TGTGCCAGCAGACTAGGAGGGGTCAGCACTGAAGCTTTCTTT. Amino acids: CASRLGGVSTEAFF. V is TRBV27 and J is TRBJ1-1, with D maybe TRBD1 (5 bases). V was cut by 6 bases and J by 4 bases, with 15 bases left in between. CDR1 is MNHEY and CDR2 is SMNVEV in the germline V gene (reference sequence). This CDR3 comprises 14 residues.

This clone appeared once. V gene TRBV11-2 combines with J gene TRBJ2-7, with TRBD1 matching 9 bases. CDR1 is SGHAT and CDR2 is FQNNGV in the germline V gene. The CDR3 is made up of 15 amino acids. With 3 bases clipped from V and 5 bases from J, the junction kept 8 bases outside the gene matches. DNA of the CDR3: TGTGCCAGCAGCTTGAGGGACAGGGCGGTCGACGAGCAGTACTTC. This encodes CASSLRDRAVDEQYF. The variable domain in full, completed from reference TRBV11-2 and TRBJ2-7, reads EAGVAQSPRYKIIEKRQSVAFWCNPISGHATLYWYQQILGQGPKLLIQFQNNGVVDDSQLPKDRFSAERLKGVDSTLKIQPAKLEDSAVYLCASSLRDRAVDEQYFGPGTRLTVT.

The chain has TRBV11-2 and TRBJ2-2; no definite D call. The germline V gene has CDR1 SGHAT and CDR2 FQNNGV. This CDR3 has 11 amino acids. Trimming took 5 bases from V and 8 from J, leaving 6 bases between them. The CDR3 loop reads CASSPLGELFF. The CDR3 DNA reads TGTGCCAGCAGCCCCTTAGGGGAGCTGTTTTTT.

V usage is TRBV30 and J usage is TRBJ2-2; weak D call: TRBD1 (6 bases). CDR3 length: 13 residues. Per germline, CDR1 GTSNPN and CDR2 SVGIG (reference sequence). CDR3 sequence (DNA): TGTGTCTACAGGGTTACGGACACCGGGGAGCTGTTTTTT. This encodes CVYRVTDTGELFF.

J is TRBJ1-1 and V is TRBV29-1; D is undetermined. The CDR3 runs to 13 residues. The V end lost 2 bases, the J end lost 1 base, and 8 bases lay between the germline ends. The V gene's germline CDR1 is SQVTM and CDR2 ANQGSEA. CDR3 in DNA: TGCAGCGTTGAAAAGGCCTCGAACACTGAAGCTTTCTTT. It codes for CSVEKASNTEAFF.